Shown below are 20 T cell receptor beta chains from a single sample sequenced in a study of graft-versus-host responses after intestinal transplantation. The table came from immunoSEQ multiplex PCR; TCRdb's copy has only in-frame clones and leaves some out. This sample has about 80,000 clones, with 92% found just once. Sequenced here: PBMCs, sampled 98 days after intestinal transplantation. The source is a human patient who received an intestinal transplant, so some T cells may come from the graft donor.

The chain is built from TRBV4-1 and TRBJ2-3; D remains unclear. The CDR3 consists of 15 residues. Germline loops: CDR1 MGHRA, CDR2 YSYEKL. V gave up 2 bases and J gave up 0 bases, with 9 bases separating them. CDR3 protein: CASSQPRYSTDTQYF. CDR3 nucleotides: TGCGCCAGCAGCCAACCCAGATATAGCACAGATACGCAGTATTTT.

This chain uses TRBV27 with TRBJ2-1; no reliable D call. Germline CDR1 and CDR2: MNHEY and SMNVEV (reference sequence). The CDR3 is 9 residues long. V was shortened by 9 bases and J by 5 bases, with 2 bases between the two germline ends. The CDR3 loop is CARNNEQFF. The CDR3 DNA is TGTGCCAGGAACAATGAGCAGTTCTTC.

The gene calls are TRBV5-4 and TRBJ1-2; possible D gene TRBD1, 5 bases. Germline CDR1 reads SGHNT; CDR2 reads YYREEE (reference sequence). Trimming took 0 bases from V and 1 from J, leaving 7 bases between them. The CDR3 is made up of 14 amino acids. This chain's CDR3 is CASSLDRFNYGYTF. DNA of the CDR3: TGTGCCAGCAGCTTGGACAGGTTTAACTATGGCTACACCTTC.

The chain has TRBV9 and TRBJ2-7, with a tentative D call TRBD1 (6 bases). Germline V CDR1 and CDR2: SGDLS, YYNGEE. Trimming removed 4 bases at V and 3 bases at J, with 14 bases between. The CDR3 has 14 amino acids. As DNA, the CDR3 is TGTGCCAGCAGCCCACCCCACAGGGACTACGAGCAGTACTTC. Residues: CASSPPHRDYEQYF.

Here the CDR3 reads CASSYYRGTSAYEQYF. The DNA for the CDR3 is TGTGCCAGCAGTTACTATCGCGGGACTAGCGCCTACGAGCAGTACTTC. The chain recombines TRBV6-6 with TRBJ2-7; 10 bases line up with TRBD2. CDR1 is MNHNY and CDR2 is SVGAGI in the germline V gene (reference sequence). CDR3 length: 16 residues. V was pared by 1 base and J by 2 bases, with 5 bases of the junction left unmatched.

The chain recombines TRBV25-1 with TRBJ2-1; D remains unclear. V lost 3 bases to trimming and J lost 6 bases, with 9 bases between them. CDR1 and CDR2 from the germline V gene are MGHDK and SYGVNS. CDR3 size: 13 residues. The CDR3 region has the DNA TGTGCCAGCAGTGAGATGGCGTCCAATGAGCAGTTCTTC. Translation: CASSEMASNEQFF.

The gene calls are TRBV6-6 and TRBJ1-4; unclear D gene. Germline-derived CDR1 and CDR2 are MNHNY and SVGAGI (reference sequence). CDR3 size: 14 residues. V was shortened by 2 bases and J by 4 bases, with 8 bases between the two germline ends. Here the CDR3 reads CASSYRQDNEKLFF. As DNA, the CDR3 is TGTGCCAGCAGTTACCGGCAGGATAATGAAAAACTGTTTTTT.

This clone turned up a few times. The rearrangement links TRBV6-1 to TRBJ2-2; no clear D gene. CDR1 is MNHNS and CDR2 is SASEGT in the germline V gene. Trimming shortened V by 8 bases and J by 3 bases, and 7 bases separated the two germline ends. The CDR3 sequence is 12 residues long. CDR3 nucleotides: TGTGCCAGCGGCTGGGACACCGGGGAGCTGTTTTTT. It translates to CASGWDTGELFF.

V is TRBV6-1 and J is TRBJ2-7; D unresolved. V gave up 1 base and J gave up 3 bases, with 13 bases separating them. This CDR3 spans 15 amino acids. CDR1 is MNHNS, CDR2 SASEGT, per germline. DNA of the CDR3: TGTGCCAGCAGTGAAGTTGCAGGTTTGGTCTACGAGCAGTACTTC. This gives the protein CASSEVAGLVYEQYF.

The chain combines TRBV30 with TRBJ1-5; 8 nucleotides line up with TRBD1. V lost 3 bases and J lost 5; bases outside the gene matches: 6. There are 14 residues in the CDR3. The germline V gene encodes CDR1 GTSNPN and CDR2 SVGIG (reference sequence). CDR3 sequence (DNA): TGTGCCTGGAGCGTTGGACAGGGTGATCAGCCCCAGCATTTT. Residues: CAWSVGQGDQPQHF.

The rearrangement joins TRBV11-2 to TRBJ2-2; tentatively, D is TRBD1 (5 bases). CDR3 length equals 18 residues. Germline V gene lookup returns CDR1 SGHAT and CDR2 FQNNGV. The V end was cut by 5 bases, the J end by 3 bases, with 22 bases between. CDR3 region: CASSASPTVIFDTGELFF. CDR3 DNA sequence: TGTGCCAGCAGCGCCTCCCCGACAGTCATATTTGACACCGGGGAGCTGTTTTTT.

V and J are TRBV5-1 and TRBJ2-7; D call uncertain. There are 14 residues in the CDR3. Germline CDR1 and CDR2: SGHRS and YFSETQ. V was trimmed by 5 bases and J by 5 bases, leaving 17 bases between them. DNA for the CDR3: TGCGCCAGCAGGGCCCCCTTCCGATCCCACGAGCAGTACTTC. The encoded protein is CASRAPFRSHEQYF.

The chain carries TRBV19 and TRBJ2-7; D could derive from TRBD1 or TRBD2 (5 bases each). CDR3 length: 14 residues. The V gene lost 6 bases and the J gene lost 2 bases, with 14 bases spanning the gap. CDR1 is LNHDA and CDR2 is SQIVND in the germline V gene (reference sequence). CDR3 in amino acids: CASSWGQGAYEQYF. CDR3 bases: TGTGCCAGTAGCTGGGGTCAGGGAGCCTACGAGCAGTACTTC. Complete variable domain (other parts from reference TRBV19 and TRBJ2-7): DGGITQSPKYLFRKEGQNVTLSCEQNLNHDAMYWYRQDPGQGLRLIYYSQIVNDFQKGDIAEGYSVSREKKESFPLTVTSAQKNPTAFYLCASSWGQGAYEQYFGPGTRLTVT.

This sequence joins TRBV29-1 and TRBJ2-7; TRBD2 matches at 9 bases. The CDR3 contains 13 residues. The V gene's germline CDR1 is SQVTM and CDR2 ANQGSEA. After removal of 3 bases from V and 9 bases from J, the junction contained 9 bases not matched to a gene. The CDR3 reads CSVEGLAGYMQYF. CDR3 nucleotides: TGCAGCGTTGAGGGGCTAGCGGGGTATATGCAGTACTTC.

Details on this clone: Other DNA sequences in this specimen translate into the identical CDR3. This chain links TRBV28 with TRBJ2-5, with D tentatively TRBD2 (5 bases). Germline CDR1 and CDR2: MDHEN and SYDVKM. The CDR3 covers 14 residues. V was cut by 4 bases and J by 5 bases, with 14 bases left in between. CDR3: CASSYLARTETQYF. The CDR3 region has the DNA TGTGCCAGCAGTTACCTAGCTCGTACCGAGACCCAGTACTTC.

This clone was detected a few times. The V call is TRBV5-1, the J call TRBJ1-6, with 8 bases lining up with TRBD1. The CDR3 runs 14 residues. Trimming removed 1 base from V and 9 bases from J; junction bases left unmatched: 3. Germline CDR1 reads SGHRS; CDR2 reads YFSETQ. CDR3 residues: CASSLQGAASPLHF. CDR3 DNA sequence: TGCGCCAGCAGCTTGCAGGGGGCGGCTTCACCCCTCCACTTT.

V gene TRBV27 combines with J gene TRBJ2-1; TRBD2 matches at 8 bases. This CDR3 comprises 17 residues. Germline-derived CDR1 and CDR2 are MNHEY and SMNVEV (reference sequence). J lost 3 bases, V lost 0 bases, and 7 bases had no gene match. The CDR3 is CASSLSALAGLYNEQFF. In DNA, the CDR3 is TGTGCCAGCAGTTTATCGGCCCTAGCGGGCCTCTACAATGAGCAGTTCTTC.

V usage is TRBV10-1 and J usage is TRBJ2-2, with 9 bases identical to TRBD1. The CDR3 is 18 amino acids. CDR1 and CDR2 (germline): WNHNN, SYGVQD (reference sequence). The V and J ends lost 4 bases and 5 bases, in that order; junction bases with no gene match: 14. CDR3 loop: CASSVDRGDREETGELFF. As DNA, the CDR3 is TGCGCCAGCAGTGTGGATCGGGGGGACAGGGAAGAGACCGGGGAGCTGTTTTTT.

This chain joins TRBV7-6 and TRBJ2-3; maybe TRBD1 (5 bases). Germline assignment: CDR1 SGHVS and CDR2 FNYEAQ. The CDR3 has 15 amino acids. Deletions cut 5 bases from V and 2 bases from J, with 14 bases between. The CDR3 DNA reads TGTGCCAGCAGCCCGAACAGGCAACTCACAGATACGCAGTATTTT. Protein: CASSPNRQLTDTQYF.

This sequence joins TRBV11-2 and TRBJ1-4, with 9 bases matching TRBD1. V trimming: 5 bases; J trimming: 8 bases; junction bases outside the gene matches: 6. Germline CDR1 and CDR2: SGHAT and FQNNGV. The CDR3 sequence is 14 residues long. CDR3 amino acids: CASSPGQGTEKLFF. CDR3 DNA: TGTGCCAGCAGCCCGGGACAGGGAACGGAAAAACTGTTTTTT.